These T cell receptor beta chains were read from a single sample in a study of OX40 agonist ivuxolimab in advanced cancers. TCRdb keeps only in-frame clones here, not all; method: immunoSEQ multiplex PCR. This table holds 45,000 to 50,000 clones, more than 75% found once. The sample consisted of CD4+ or CD8+ T cells sorted from blood, taken in a trial of the OX40 agonist ivuxolimab. The receptors stem from an adult with an advanced solid tumor such as melanoma, head and neck, liver or kidney cancer. The CDR3 runs from the conserved cysteine through the conserved F or W.

CDR3 protein	V gene	J gene
CASSLGRMGGVAFF	TRBV5-6	TRBJ1-1
CASSSQGDPYNEQFF	TRBV4-3	TRBJ2-1
CAITSVLNTGELFF	TRBV2	TRBJ2-2
CASSARTSGADTQYF	TRBV18	TRBJ2-3
CASSLEPPRDSYNSPLHF	TRBV11-2	TRBJ1-6
CASSYREIYGYTF	TRBV6-5	TRBJ1-2
CASSGGAGETQYF	TRBV2	TRBJ2-5
CASIRDRGQYTQYF	TRBV6-1	TRBJ2-3
CASGSSSGRAVGKNIQYF	TRBV7-9	TRBJ2-4
CASLTQGVTEAFF	TRBV11-1	TRBJ1-1
CAWSRGTEAFF	TRBV30	TRBJ1-1
CSVGTEYNSPLHF	TRBV29-1	TRBJ1-6
CASSPQGSYTF	TRBV7-2	TRBJ1-2
CASSPSGRGSDTQYF	TRBV7-3	TRBJ2-3
CASSPGTSVYNEQFF	TRBV11-3	TRBJ2-1
CAIKAGGPYEQYF	TRBV10-3	NA
CSVDGGGVSTEAFF	TRBV29-1	TRBJ1-1
CASSLQDAGNTIYF	TRBV28	TRBJ1-3
CASSSRTGNQPQHF	TRBV7-3	TRBJ1-5
CASSEQDRNYGYTF	TRBV6-1	TRBJ1-2
CASSESWITAEAFF	TRBV2	TRBJ1-1
CASSGVSYEQYF	TRBV19	TRBJ2-7
CASSLGTYVTDTQYF	TRBV7-7	TRBJ2-3
CASSTGGLALRYNEQFF	TRBV5-4	TRBJ2-1
CASSGQGTYGYTF	TRBV10-1	TRBJ1-2
CSLTSGGGTQYF	TRBV29-1	TRBJ2-5
CASSQVPGQNYGYTF	TRBV4-1	TRBJ1-2
CASRETGGTYEQYF	TRBV6-1	TRBJ2-7
CASSLQPRGLAGGSSYEQYF	TRBV5-1	TRBJ2-7
CASSVLGSELADTQYF	TRBV9	TRBJ2-3
CASSGSQGWYSNQPQHF	TRBV6-1	TRBJ1-5
CASSLGTGGDTQYF	TRBV7-3	TRBJ2-3
CASSGASYEQYF	TRBV2	TRBJ2-7
CASRVRGAGANVLTF	TRBV5-1	TRBJ2-6
CASGSFSGNTIYF	TRBV12-5	TRBJ1-3
CASSETTFLGYGYTF	TRBV25-1	TRBJ1-2
CASSSPGGANYGYTF	TRBV28	TRBJ1-2
CASSVAPDRGNNEKLFF	TRBV9	TRBJ1-4
CASSDTPGVADNYNEQFF	TRBV25-1	TRBJ2-1
CASSGREYHQPQHF	TRBV25-1	TRBJ1-5
CAISESDRWGERNSYEQYF	TRBV10-3	TRBJ2-7
CASSGGVAGYTDTQYF	TRBV19	TRBJ2-3
CASSQSRTGNGYTF	TRBV23-1	TRBJ1-2
CASSEQGNTIYF	TRBV6-1	TRBJ1-3
CASSQGIAGANVLTF	TRBV4-3	TRBJ2-6
CASSLSDPYEQYF	TRBV5-1	NA
CAWNRDRGREGYTF	TRBV30	TRBJ1-2
CASIGQGGTEAFF	TRBV2	TRBJ1-1
CASSLSLTTDTQYF	TRBV5-1	TRBJ2-3
CASSDPGRTSTDTQYF	TRBV6-1	TRBJ2-3
CASSEARDQPQHF	TRBV6-1	TRBJ1-5